This T cell receptor (beta chain) came from a study of T-cell reconstitution after alpha-beta-depleted transplantation in children. General study points: Recipient T cells and thymic progenitors that survived gave rise to the high TCRbeta diversity observed at day 60 in some patients. T-cell counts and diversity at one year post-transplant came mainly from newly produced T cells. After transplant, at about two months, alpha-beta T cells were reportedly derived from several hundred expanded graft clones.

The CDR3 spans 17 residues. The germline CDR1 and CDR2 sequences are DFQATT and SNEGSKA (reference sequence). The V and J ends lost 2 bases and 3 bases, in that order; junction bases with no gene match: 13. This clonotype appeared many times. The antigen remains undetermined. Using unique molecular identifiers, the investigators prepared the TCRbeta library. TCRdb fed the PCR reads into MiXCR, producing one record per CDR3 protein. Among 580,000 or so distinct CDR3 sequences listed, 23% were seen once. The source is a boy under two years old who had a stem cell transplant for acute myeloid leukemia, so the T cells may come from the graft donor. The sequences come from PBMCs, mostly from graft donor cells, collected 360 days after TCRalphabeta/CD19-depleted stem cell transplant. This chain joins TRBV20-1 and TRBJ2-1; 7 bases match TRBD1. DNA of the CDR3: TGCAGTGCTAGATTCGCCCTTGACAGGGCCTTCTACAATGAGCAGTTCTTC. Translation gives CSARFALDRAFYNEQFF.